This T cell receptor beta chain is drawn from a study of regulatory T cells in long-lasting Graves disease. Study results and limitations: Persistent cases favored TRBV28, TRBJ1-2 and TRBJ2-5.

HTBI primers from iRepertoire and Arm-PCR of CDR3 regions yielded the TCR beta libraries. TCRdb reprocessed the multiplex PCR reads via MiXCR and lists one record per CDR3 protein. This table has about 440,000 distinct CDR3 sequences, 16% appearing once. There are many counts of this clonotype. The antigen remains unidentified. Time point: newly diagnosed GD, antithyroid drugs for less than 3 months. Isolated PBMC RNA provided the starting material for the TCR library. CDR1 and CDR2 (germline): DFQATT, SNEGSKA (reference sequence). The ends lost 5 bases at V and 6 bases at J; junction bases unmatched: 10. There are 13 residues in the CDR3. This sample also belongs to another study, concerning T cells in Graves' hyperthyroidism and ophthalmopathy. As that report states: Criteria for exclusion of patients were uncontrolled infection, other autoimmune disease, pregnancy or lactation.

The sample was peripheral blood mononuclear cells (PBMCs), taken at new diagnosis, from a patient treated with antithyroid drugs. The clonotype comes from a woman between 18 and 30 years old with Graves disease. This chain uses TRBV20-1 with TRBJ2-7, with TRBD2 identical over 7 bases. CDR3 in DNA: TGCAGTGCTGAGATAGCGGGTAGCGGCGAGCAGTACTTC. It codes for CSAEIAGSGEQYF.